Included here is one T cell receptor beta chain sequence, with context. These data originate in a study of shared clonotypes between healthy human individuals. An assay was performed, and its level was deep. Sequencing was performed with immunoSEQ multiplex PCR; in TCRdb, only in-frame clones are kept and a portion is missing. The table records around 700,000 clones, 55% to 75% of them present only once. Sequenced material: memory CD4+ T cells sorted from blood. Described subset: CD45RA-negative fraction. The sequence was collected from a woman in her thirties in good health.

The CDR3: CASRDRGQETQYF. The DNA for the CDR3 is TGTGCCAGCAGGGACAGGGGCCAAGAGACCCAGTACTTC. This chain connects TRBV25-1 to TRBJ2-5; 9 bases are shared with TRBD1. CDR3 length: 13 amino acids. The ends lost 6 bases at V and 1 base at J; junction bases unmatched: 0. CDR1 MGHDK and CDR2 SYGVNS come from the germline V gene. Variable domain in full (rest from reference TRBV25-1 and TRBJ2-5): EADIYQTPRYLVIGTGKKITLECSQTMGHDKMYWYQQDPGMELHLIHYSYGVNSTEKGDLSSESTVSRIRTEHFPLTLESARPSHTSQYLCASRDRGQETQYFGPGTRLLVL.